Listed below are T cell receptor beta chains from one sample, sequenced in a study of T cell responses to AZD1222 COVID-19 vaccine. Profiled with immunoSEQ multiplex PCR; TCRdb holds only in-frame clones, not every one. The sample lists more than 110,000 clones, around 93% occurring once. This material consisted of peripheral blood, taken on day 0 of AZD1222 vaccination. The receptor source for this set is an adult in good health. Both conserved end residues are part of each CDR3. A D gene is named only where the DNA matches it firmly. Some rows mark clone size as missing; the rest say once, few, many or name a class of expanded clone.

j_call clone_size v_call d_call cdr3_nt cdr3_aa
TRBJ1-4 . TRBV6-1 . TGTGCCAGCAGTGAACACAGGGCTGAAAAACTGTTTTTT CASSEHRAEKLFF
TRBJ1-5 . TRBV4-1 . TGCGCCAGCAGCCGCGCCGGGGGCAATCAGCCCCAGCATTTT CASSRAGGNQPQHF
TRBJ2-5 . TRBV30 . TGTGCCTGGGGACAGTCCCAAGAGACCCAGTACTTC CAWGQSQETQYF
TRBJ1-2 . TRBV7-8 TRBD1 TGTGCCAGCAGCCCCGGGGGACAGGGGAGAGGCTACACCTTC CASSPGGQGRGYTF
TRBJ1-1 . TRBV10-3 . TGTGCCATCAGTGAGTGGCAGGTGGTCACTGAAGCTTTCTTT CAISEWQVVTEAFF
TRBJ1-1 . TRBV6-5 . TGTGCCAGCAGGCAATTTTCGGTGGGCTCAACTGAAGCTTTCTTT CASRQFSVGSTEAFF
TRBJ1-2 once TRBV6-2/TRBV6-3 . TGTGCCAGCAGTTACCGTTGGGTCGACAGGAGGCGAGTGGCCTATGGCTACACCTTC CASSYRWVDRRRVAYGYTF
TRBJ2-5 . TRBV11-3 . TGTGCCAGCGGGGGATTCGGAGAGACCCAGTACTTC CASGGFGETQYF
TRBJ2-5 . TRBV6-2/TRBV6-3 TRBD2 TGTGCCAGCAGTGCCGCGGGGGGCCACCTCAGAGAGACCCAGTACTTC CASSAAGGHLRETQYF
TRBJ1-1 . TRBV2 . TGTGCCAGCTCGGCGGATACTGAAGCTTTCTTT CASSADTEAFF
TRBJ2-7 . TRBV6-5 . TGTGCCAGCAGTTACTCGGGGCCTTCTAGCTCCTACGAGCAGTACTTC CASSYSGPSSSYEQYF
TRBJ1-4 once TRBV15 . TGTGCCACCAGCAGAGATCGCTGGATCGGTGAAAAACTGTTTTTT CATSRDRWIGEKLFF
TRBJ2-1 . TRBV7-6 TRBD2 TGTGCCAGCAGCTCTAGACTAGCCGGATTTGCGCAGTTCTTC CASSSRLAGFAQFF
TRBJ1-5 . TRBV19 . TGTGCCAGCCAGGACCCCCAATTACAGCCCCAGCATTTT CASQDPQLQPQHF
TRBJ2-2 once TRBV5-1 TRBD2 TGCGCCAGCAGCCCGCCTTCTAGCGGGAACACCGGGGAGCTGTTTTTT CASSPPSSGNTGELFF
TRBJ2-1 once TRBV6-5 . TGTGCCAGCCTAGGACATGAGCAGTTCTTC CASLGHEQFF
TRBJ1-1 once TRBV5-1 . TGCGCCAGCAGCGAACAGGGTACGAACACTGAAGCTTTCTTT CASSEQGTNTEAFF
TRBJ1-4 . TRBV7-9 . TGTGCCAGCAGCTTAGGCGGGGGACGGGAAAAACTGTTTTTT CASSLGGGREKLFF
TRBJ1-5 once TRBV27 TRBD1 TGTGCCAGCAGTTTAGTACAGGGGGATCAGCCCCAGCATTTT CASSLVQGDQPQHF
TRBJ2-2 . TRBV12-3/TRBV12-4 . TGTGCCAGCAGGATCGAGGGCGGGGAGCTGTTTTTT CASRIEGGELFF
TRBJ1-2 . TRBV11-1 . TGTGCCAGCAGCTTAGATCAGAATGAGGGCTATGGCTACACCTTC CASSLDQNEGYGYTF
TRBJ2-7 . TRBV6-5 . TGTGCCAGCAGTTTATCCGGGACCACATCCTACGAGCAGTACTTC CASSLSGTTSYEQYF
TRBJ2-2 . TRBV6-5 . TGTGCCAGCAGTCGCGGGGACGGGGAGCTGTTTTTT CASSRGDGELFF
TRBJ2-1 . TRBV6-2/TRBV6-3 . TGTGCCAGCAGTAACCTCATTGAGCAGTTCTTC CASSNLIEQFF
TRBJ1-2 . TRBV30 . TGTGCCTGGATCTCCCACCTAAAGGGCACCTTC CAWISHLKGTF
TRBJ2-7 . TRBV15 . TGTGCCACCAGCAGTACGGGGGCGATCGAGCAGTACTTC CATSSTGAIEQYF
TRBJ2-5 . TRBV19 . TGTGCCAGTAGTATCTCAGAAGAGACCCAGTACTTC CASSISEETQYF
TRBJ2-7 . TRBV7-9 . TGTGCCAGCAGCCCCGGGACGCCAGGATACGAGCAGTACTTC CASSPGTPGYEQYF
TRBJ1-3 . TRBV3-1/TRBV3-2 . TGTGCCAGCAGCCCTCCCTACGGGGGCAGGAACACCATATATTTT CASSPPYGGRNTIYF
TRBJ2-7 . TRBV3-1/TRBV3-2 TRBD2 TGTGCCAGCAGCCTTCGAACTAGCGGGAGGGGCGAGCAGTACTTC CASSLRTSGRGEQYF
TRBJ1-6 . TRBV7-9 . TGTGCCAGCAGCTTAGATAGGATCCGGGGATCACCCCTCCACTTT CASSLDRIRGSPLHF
TRBJ2-2 . TRBV5-4 . TGTGCCAGCAGCTTCTTCGGCGGGTACCGCACCGGGGAGCTGTTTTTT CASSFFGGYRTGELFF
TRBJ1-5 few TRBV28 TRBD1 TGTGCCAGTTACAGGGGGCCCGGTCAGCCCCAGCATTTT CASYRGPGQPQHF
TRBJ1-2 . TRBV12-3/TRBV12-4 . TGTGCCAGCAGCTCCAGGGAAGACTATGGCTACACCTTC CASSSREDYGYTF
TRBJ1-2 . TRBV7-8 . TGTGCCAGCCTTATCGGGCCCGGTCATGGCTACACCTTC CASLIGPGHGYTF
TRBJ2-2 . TRBV5-4 . TGTGCCAGCAGCTTGGCAAGGGGTGGCACCGGGGAGCTGTTTTTT CASSLARGGTGELFF
TRBJ1-4 . TRBV28 . TGTGCCAGCAGTCCTACGGGAAGAGGTGAAAAACTGTTTTTT CASSPTGRGEKLFF
TRBJ1-2 . TRBV11-3 . TGTGCCAGCAGCTTAGATCCGACCTATGGCTACACCTTC CASSLDPTYGYTF
TRBJ1-2 few TRBV3-1/TRBV3-2 TRBD1 TGTGCCAGCAGCGAACAGGGGACGGACTATGGCTACACCTTC CASSEQGTDYGYTF
TRBJ1-2 . TRBV30 . TGTGCCTGGAGTGTACGAACAGGGACCGGCGGCTACACCTTC CAWSVRTGTGGYTF
TRBJ1-2 . TRBV11-3 . TGTGCCAGCAGCTCACCCGACAGTGGCTACACCTTC CASSSPDSGYTF
TRBJ1-3 few TRBV11-3 . TGTGCCAGCAGAGGGCCCTCTGGAAACACCATATATTTT CASRGPSGNTIYF
TRBJ2-2 . TRBV12-5 TRBD2 TGTGCTAGTGGTACTAGCGGGGGCACCGGGGAGCTGTTTTTT CASGTSGGTGELFF
TRBJ1-1 . TRBV15 . TGTGCCACCAGTGTGGGGAACACTGAAGCTTTCTTT CATSVGNTEAFF
TRBJ1-2 . TRBV28 TRBD1 TGTGCCGTCGGCAGGGGGCCTAACTATGGCTACACCTTC CAVGRGPNYGYTF
TRBJ2-7 once TRBV6-1 . TGTGCCAGCAGTGAATTTTCTGGGGCCGAGCAGTACTTC CASSEFSGAEQYF
TRBJ2-7 . TRBV6-5 TRBD2 TGTGCCAGCAGTTACTCGGGGGGGGTCTCCTACGAGCAGTACTTC CASSYSGGVSYEQYF
TRBJ2-5 . TRBV19 TRBD2 TGTGCCAGTAGTATTGTCGGGACTAGCGAGGAGACCCAGTACTTC CASSIVGTSEETQYF
TRBJ2-7 once TRBV19 . TGTGCCAGTAGTGGACTACTATTACCAAACTACGAGCAGTACTTC CASSGLLLPNYEQYF
TRBJ1-3 . TRBV11-2 . TGTGCCAGCAGCTCCTGGGAGCTTGGAAACACCATATATTTT CASSSWELGNTIYF
TRBJ2-5 once TRBV6-5 TRBD2 TGTGCCAGCAGTTACTCCGCGGGAGTGAGGGAGACCCAGTACTTC CASSYSAGVRETQYF
TRBJ1-5 . TRBV5-5 TRBD1 TGTGCCAGCAGCGAGGGACAGGGCAGGCAGCCCCAGCATTTT CASSEGQGRQPQHF
TRBJ1-6 . TRBV19 . TGTGCCAGTAGTATAGAGGGCCAGGTGGCTTCACCCCTCCACTTT CASSIEGQVASPLHF